A single sample is the source of the 3 T cell receptor beta chains below, sequenced in a study of cytomegalovirus exposure and HLA in healthy donors. PCR primers comprised 60 Vbeta and 13 Jbeta primers. Clones were read by immunoSEQ multiplex PCR, and TCRdb kept only the in-frame ones, dropping some. The sample has around 200,000 clones, 82% seen once. The sample taken for sequencing was PBMCs. The origin of the receptors is a woman between 18 and 30 years old in good health and CMV-seronegative.

The chain joins TRBV6-1 to TRBJ1-5; possible D gene TRBD1, 5 bases. CDR1 is MNHNS, CDR2 SASEGT, per germline. V gave up 3 bases and J gave up 2 bases, with 17 bases separating them. CDR3 length equals 17 residues. The CDR3 DNA reads TGTGCCAGCAGTGATGGAACAGGCCCTTTAGGCAATCAGCCCCAGCATTTT. This codes for CASSDGTGPLGNQPQHF.

The chain combines TRBV12-5 with TRBJ1-5; possibly TRBD1 for D (5 bases). Deletions cut 6 bases from V and 2 bases from J, with 14 bases between. This CDR3 region has 15 residues. Per the germline V gene, CDR1 is LGHNT and CDR2 is FRNRAP. Written as DNA, the CDR3 is TGTGCTAGTGGACCTACCTCGGGGGGCAATCAGCCCCAGCATTTT. Its translation: CASGPTSGGNQPQHF.

The J gene is TRBJ2-3, the V gene TRBV7-9; 9 nucleotides line up with TRBD2. V lost 3 bases to trimming and J lost 4 bases; unmatched junction nucleotides: 5. CDR3 length: 15 residues. Germline lookup yields CDR1 SEHNR and CDR2 FQNEAQ (reference sequence). CDR3: CASSFNSGGPDTQYF. CDR3 nucleotide sequence: TGTGCCAGCAGCTTTAACAGCGGGGGGCCAGATACGCAGTATTTT.